Presented here are 6 T cell receptor beta chains from one specimen sequenced in a study of T cells in Graves' hyperthyroidism and ophthalmopathy. TCR beta CDR3 regions were amplified from RNA transcripts. First-round RT-PCR with HTBI primers amplified the TCR CDR3 region. Via MiXCR, TCRdb re-called the multiplex PCR reads, giving one row per CDR3 protein. Of over 650,000 distinct CDR3 sequences listed, roughly 17% are singletons. The sample comprised blood. These receptors came from a man younger than 30 with Graves' hyperthyroidism.

This clonotype was seen only a few times. This chain joins TRBV20-1 and TRBJ2-2; 14 bases map to TRBD2. J gave up 5 bases and V 4 bases, and 6 bases lay outside the gene matches. Germline V lookup: CDR1 DFQATT, CDR2 SNEGSKA (reference sequence). The CDR3 covers 16 residues. CDR3 coding DNA: TGCAGTGCTACCCGACTAGCGGGAGGGGGTACCGGGGAGCTGTTTTTT. Translating gives CSATRLAGGGTGELFF.

The rearrangement uses TRBV7-2 and TRBJ2-7; D is possibly TRBD1 (5 bases). This CDR3 contains 15 residues. V shed 5 bases and J shed 3 bases, with 17 bases lying between them. Germline V gives CDR1 SGHTA, CDR2 FQGNSA. The CDR3 DNA follows: TGTGCCAGCAGCCCGACCTCAACAGGATACTACGAGCAGTACTTC. It translates to CASSPTSTGYYEQYF.

This clonotype showed up many times. The chain carries TRBV12-3 or TRBV12-4 and TRBJ1-5; tentatively, D is TRBD1 (5 bases). Trimming pared 5 bases from V and 0 bases from J, leaving 8 bases between. The CDR3 loop spans 14 amino acids. The CDR3 reads CASSGHLSNQPQHF. The CDR3 bases are TGTGCCAGCAGTGGACATCTTAGCAATCAGCCCCAGCATTTT.

The DNA for the CDR3 is TGCAGTGCTAGAGATGAAAGGGAGCTCAAAGATACGCAGTATTTT. Encoded protein: CSARDERELKDTQYF. The chain couples TRBV20-1 to TRBJ2-3; perhaps TRBD2 as D (5 bases). The V end lost 0 bases, the J end lost 5 bases, and 15 bases lay between the germline ends. Looked up from germline, CDR1 is DFQATT and CDR2 is SNEGSKA (reference sequence). CDR3 length: 15 residues.

The rearrangement uses TRBV4-3 and TRBJ1-1; a possible D gene is TRBD1 (5 bases). Deletions cut 1 base from V and 7 bases from J, with 16 bases between. Germline V lookup: CDR1 LGHNA, CDR2 YSLEER. This CDR3 spans 15 amino acids. The CDR3 region has the DNA TGCGCCAGCAGCCAAGTCTTTCAGGGCGGGAGTGAAGCTTTCTTT. Protein: CASSQVFQGGSEAFF.

Turning to this clonotype: The junction departs from germline at one end; a sequencing error may be responsible. The rearrangement links TRBV19 to TRBJ1-5; D is undetermined. Looked up from germline, CDR1 is LNHDA and CDR2 is SQIVND (reference sequence). CDR3 length: 15 residues. In DNA form, the CDR3 reads TGTGTCAGTAGGTATTTCGGATATGAGAATCAGCCCCAGCATTTT. Amino acids: CVSRYFGYENQPQHF.